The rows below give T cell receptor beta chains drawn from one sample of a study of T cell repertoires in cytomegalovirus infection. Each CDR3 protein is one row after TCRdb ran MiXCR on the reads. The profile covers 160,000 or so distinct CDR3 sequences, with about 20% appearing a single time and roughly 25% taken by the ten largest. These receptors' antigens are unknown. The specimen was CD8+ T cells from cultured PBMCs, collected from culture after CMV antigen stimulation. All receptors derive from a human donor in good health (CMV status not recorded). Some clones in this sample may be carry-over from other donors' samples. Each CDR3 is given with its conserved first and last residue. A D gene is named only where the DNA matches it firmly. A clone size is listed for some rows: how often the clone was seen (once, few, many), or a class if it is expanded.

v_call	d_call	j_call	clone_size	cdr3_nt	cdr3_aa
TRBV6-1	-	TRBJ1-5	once	TGTGCCAGCAGTTTTGGACAAGCTGTTCAGCCCCAGCATTTT	CASSFGQAVQPQHF
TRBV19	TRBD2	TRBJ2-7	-	TGTGCCAGTACCTGGACTAGCACTCACAACGAGCAGTACTTC	CASTWTSTHNEQYF
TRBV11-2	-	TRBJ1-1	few	TGTGCCAGCAGCTTAGCGGTCGGGGGATCCACTGAAGCTTTCTTT	CASSLAVGGSTEAFF
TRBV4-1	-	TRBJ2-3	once	TGCGCCAGCAGCCAAGATTCCGTAGCAACAGATACGCAGTATTTT	CASSQDSVATDTQYF
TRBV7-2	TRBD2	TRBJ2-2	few	TGTGCCAGCAGCCCCCGGACTAGCGGATTCATCGGGGAGCTGTTTTTT	CASSPRTSGFIGELFF
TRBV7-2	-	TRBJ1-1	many	TGTGCCAGCAGCTTAGGGCAGAACACTGAAGCTTTCTTT	CASSLGQNTEAFF
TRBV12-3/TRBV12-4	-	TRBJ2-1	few	TGTGCCAGCAGATTAGAGTTTAGGGGGGGAGAGCAGTTCTTC	CASRLEFRGGEQFF
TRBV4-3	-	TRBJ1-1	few	TGCGCCAGCAGCCAAGGTGTGATATTGAACACTGAAGCTTTCTTT	CASSQGVILNTEAFF
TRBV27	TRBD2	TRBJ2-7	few	TGTGCCAGCACGGGGGGACACGAGCAGTACTTC	CASTGGHEQYF
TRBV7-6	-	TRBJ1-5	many	TGTGCCAGCAGCACTCAAGGCAATCAGCCCCAGCATTTT	CASSTQGNQPQHF
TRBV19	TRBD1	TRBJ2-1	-	TGTGCCAGTAGTATAAGAGAGGGGGCGCTTTACAATGAGCAGTTCTTC	CASSIREGALYNEQFF
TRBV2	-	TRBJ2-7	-	TGTGCCAGCAGTGAAGGGGGCGGCCCCACCTACGAGCAGTACTTC	CASSEGGGPTYEQYF
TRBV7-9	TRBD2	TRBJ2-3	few	TGTGCCAGCAGCTTTGTAGCGGGGGGCACAGATACGCAGTATTTT	CASSFVAGGTDTQYF
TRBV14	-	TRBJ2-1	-	TGTGCCAGCAGCCAGACCATGGGACTTCAGGGTGAGCAGTTCTTC	CASSQTMGLQGEQFF
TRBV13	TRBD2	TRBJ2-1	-	TGTGCCAGCAGCTTACCTAGCGGGGGGAAGTTCAGGGATGAGCAGTTCTTC	CASSLPSGGKFRDEQFF
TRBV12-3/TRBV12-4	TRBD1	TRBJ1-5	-	TGTGCCAGCAGCCCTGGACAGGATCATCAGCCCCAGCATTTT	CASSPGQDHQPQHF
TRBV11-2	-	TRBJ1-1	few	TGTGCCAGCAGCCAAAAATTCGTGGCCGAAGCTTTCTTT	CASSQKFVAEAFF
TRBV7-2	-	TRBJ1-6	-	TGTGCCAGCAGCTCCGGACGGGTGAATTTCTTGAATTCACCCCTCCACTTT	CASSSGRVNFLNSPLHF